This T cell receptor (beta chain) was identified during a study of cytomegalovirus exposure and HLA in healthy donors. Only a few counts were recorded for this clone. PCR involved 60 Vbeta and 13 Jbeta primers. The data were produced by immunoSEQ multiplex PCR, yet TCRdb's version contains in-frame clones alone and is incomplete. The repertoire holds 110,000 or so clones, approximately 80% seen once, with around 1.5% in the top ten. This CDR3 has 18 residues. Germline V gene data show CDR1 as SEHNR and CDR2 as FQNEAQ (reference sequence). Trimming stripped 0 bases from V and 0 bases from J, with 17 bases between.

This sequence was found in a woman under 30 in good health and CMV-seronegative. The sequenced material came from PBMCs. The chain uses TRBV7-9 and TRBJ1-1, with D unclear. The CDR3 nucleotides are TGTGCCAGCAGCTTAGCGCTGGGAAGGGAGCTTATGAACACTGAAGCTTTCTTT. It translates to CASSLALGRELMNTEAFF.